A single sample gave rise to the 28 T cell receptor beta chains below, sequenced in a study of tumor-infiltrating lymphocytes in primary liver carcinoma. For blood RNA, unsorted whole blood served as the source, and germline DNA was extracted too. The authors made TCR beta cDNA from roughly 480 ng total RNA with a constant-region primer. Generation of the TCR beta libraries relied on three nested multiplex PCR rounds using slightly modified ARM-PCR. In the first two PCR rounds, TRBV1-TRBV30 forward primers were paired with a C-beta reverse primer, and each round lasted about 9 cycles. Each CDR3 protein is one row after TCRdb ran MiXCR on the multiplex PCR reads. The table records about 200,000 distinct CDR3 sequences, less than 70% of them present only once. Sample: peripheral blood. Receptor source: a woman aged 55-75 years with primary liver carcinoma and hepatitis B virus infection.

This clonotype was seen only a few times. One base away lies a much larger clone, so this may be a sequencing read error. The J gene is TRBJ2-3, the V gene TRBV5-6; possible D gene TRBD2, 5 bases. Germline CDR1 SGHDT, CDR2 YYEEEE. Trimming shortened V by 6 bases and J by 11 bases, and 22 bases separated the two germline ends. The CDR3 contains 14 residues. CDR3 DNA: TGTGCCAGCAACCGCCTTGACTCCAAGGAGGTGCAGTATTTT. This sequence encodes CASNRLDSKEVQYF.

This rearrangement joins TRBV28 to TRBJ2-7; no clear D. The CDR3 runs to 13 residues. Trimming cost V 3 bases and J 5 bases, with 11 bases left between them. Per the germline V gene, CDR1 is MDHEN and CDR2 is SYDVKM. The CDR3 is CASSLTSPNEQYF. Here the CDR3 DNA reads TGTGCCAGCAGTTTGACGTCGCCAAACGAGCAGTACTTC.

The rearrangement links TRBV2 to TRBJ2-3, with a possible D match to TRBD2 (6 bases). The CDR3 is 13 amino acids. Germline V gives CDR1 SNHLY, CDR2 FYNNEI. The V and J ends lost 7 bases and 1 base respectively, with 9 bases between them. In DNA form, the CDR3 reads TGTGCCAGCACTAGCGCCCGCACAGATACGCAGTATTTT. Its protein product is CASTSARTDTQYF.

Ten or more counts support this clonotype. For the CDR3, the DNA is TGTGCCAGCAGCCAAGGGGGTGGGGAGACCCAGTACTTC. Residues: CASSQGGGETQYF. This chain uses TRBV4-2 with TRBJ2-5; the D is unclear. Germline lookup yields CDR1 LGHNA and CDR2 YNFKEQ. Trimming removed 1 base at V and 5 bases at J, with 8 bases between. This CDR3 has 13 amino acids.

A remark on this clonotype: This sequence may be a read error, since a much larger clone differs from it by one base. This sequence joins TRBV6-1 and TRBJ2-7; D not certain. V lost 8 bases and J 5 bases, leaving 10 bases between the germline ends. The CDR3 length is 11 residues. The germline V gene encodes CDR1 MNHNS and CDR2 SASEGT. The CDR3 DNA reads as TGTGCCAGCTGTGTCGGTGACGAGCAGTACTTC. This codes for CASCVGDEQYF.

This rearrangement joins TRBV20-1 to TRBJ2-3; TRBD2 is a possible D gene (6 bases). The germline CDR1 and CDR2 sequences are DFQATT and SNEGSKA (reference sequence). CDR3 length: 13 amino acids. V lost 1 base, J lost 6 bases, and 11 bases lay in between. CDR3 residues: CSARGTGDDTQYF. Here the CDR3 DNA reads TGCAGTGCTAGAGGGACGGGGGACGATACGCAGTATTTT.

This clonotype was found once. This may stem from a read error, because a much larger clone lies one nucleotide away. The rearrangement joins TRBV10-3 to TRBJ1-2; TRBD1 matches 7 bases. V shed 6 bases and J 12 bases; nucleotides not matched to a gene: 16. The CDR3 is made up of 14 amino acids. The germline V gene has CDR1 ENHRY and CDR2 SYGVKD. The CDR3 region has the DNA TGTGCCATCAGCCGGGACGCGGGCAGAGGGGGCCACACCTTC. Residues: CAISRDAGRGGHTF.

Regarding this clonotype: Germline and junction disagree at one end, which may indicate a read error. This sequence joins TRBV6-1 and TRBJ2-4; D may be TRBD1 (6 bases). The germline CDR1 and CDR2 sequences are MNHNS and SASEGT. The CDR3 length is 17 residues. Here the CDR3 reads CASSPGPILGAKNIQYF. CDR3 bases: TGTGCCAGCAGCCCTGGACCCATTCTGGGGGCCAAAAACATACAGTACTTC.

The chain is built from TRBV11-1 and TRBJ2-3, with TRBD1 matching over 7 bases. This CDR3 contains 14 residues. The ends lost 1 base at V and 10 bases at J; junction bases unmatched: 8. The germline CDR1 and CDR2 sequences are SGHAT and FQDESV (reference sequence). CDR3 bases: TGTGCCAGCAGCTTAGGACAGGGTCTAGACGCGCAGTATTTT. Translated, it gives CASSLGQGLDAQYF.

For this clonotype: A much bigger clone sits one base away, suggesting this may be a read error. The gene calls are TRBV30 and TRBJ2-2; D remains unclear. The length of the CDR3 is 13 residues. Trimming cost V 3 bases and J 7 bases, with 12 bases left between them. From germline, CDR1 is GTSNPN and CDR2 SVGIG (reference sequence). CDR3 sequence: CAWRVDGIGELFF. CDR3 in DNA: TGTGCCTGGAGAGTAGATGGAATCGGGGAGCTGTTTTTT.

Regarding this clonotype: One base away lies a much larger clone, so this may be a sequencing read error. V usage is TRBV7-8 and J usage is TRBJ2-5; TRBD1 might be the D (5 bases). CDR1 SGHVS and CDR2 FQNEAQ come from the germline V gene. The CDR3 is 15 residues long. The CDR3 bases are TGTGCCAGCAGCGACCAAGGGGCCGGACAAGAGATCCAGTACTTC. Amino acids: CASSDQGAGQEIQYF. The full variable domain, in which reference TRBV7-8 and TRBJ2-5 provide the parts outside the CDR3, is GAGVSQSPRYKVAKRGQDVALRCDPISGHVSLFWYQQALGQGPEFLTYFQNEAQLDKSGLPSDRFFAERPEGSVSTLKIQRTQQEDSAVYLCASSDQGAGQEIQYFGPGTRLLVL.

The gene calls are TRBV23-1 and TRBJ2-4; D might be TRBD1 (5 bases). TRBV23-1 is an ORF for which the function is uncertain. CDR3 length: 14 residues. The ends were cut back, 4 bases at V and 3 bases at J, with 10 bases in the middle. The CDR3 here is CASSPRRGKNIQYF. The CDR3 DNA sequence: TGCGCCAGCAGTCCGAGAAGGGGCAAAAACATTCAGTACTTC.

In regard to this clonotype: One junction end does not reproduce the germline sequence, and a read error may be involved. V usage is TRBV5-1 and J usage is TRBJ1-5; weak D call: TRBD1 (5 bases). The CDR3 is made up of 16 amino acids. CDR1 SGHRS and CDR2 YFSETQ come from the germline V gene. The CDR3 protein is CASSTGTEGISQPEHF. Here the CDR3 DNA reads TGCGCCAGCAGCACCGGGACCGAGGGCATCAGTCAGCCCGAGCATTTT.

This clonotype appeared many times. The chain links TRBV6-6 to TRBJ2-7, with D hard to call. The ends were cut back, 2 bases at V and 2 bases at J, with 7 bases in the middle. CDR3 size: 13 residues. CDR1 is MNHNY and CDR2 is SVGAGI in the germline V gene (reference sequence). CDR3 coding DNA: TGTGCCAGCAGTTACGGCCCAGCCTACGAGCAGTACTTC. Its protein is CASSYGPAYEQYF.

This chain links TRBV29-1 with TRBJ2-1; D is uncertain. CDR3 length: 13 amino acids. The ends were cut back, 5 bases at V and 9 bases at J, with 17 bases in the middle. Germline CDR1 is SQVTM and CDR2 is ANQGSEA. The CDR3 DNA reads TGCAGCGTTTCCTACGGTAGCCGGTCTGAGCAGTTCTTC. This codes for CSVSYGSRSEQFF.

Note on this clonotype: A read error is likely, as this CDR3 ends without the conserved phenylalanine or tryptophan. The V and J genes are TRBV5-1 and TRBJ2-2; 10 bases are shared with TRBD1. V lost 3 bases, J lost 8 bases, and 10 bases stayed unmatched. The V gene's germline CDR1 is SGHRS and CDR2 YFSETQ. The CDR3 has 16 amino acids. The CDR3 DNA reads TGCGCCAGCAGCTCGTCGACAGGGGGCGCGTCTGGGGAGCTGTTTTCT. Protein: CASSSSTGGASGELFS.

The chain is built from TRBV7-9 and TRBJ1-4; D remains unclear. Germline V gene lookup returns CDR1 SEHNR and CDR2 FQNEAQ (reference sequence). V dropped 4 bases and J dropped 7 bases, with 13 bases sitting between them. This CDR3 has 14 amino acids. The CDR3 here is CASSSGQASEKLFF. CDR3 DNA: TGTGCCAGCAGCTCGGGTCAGGCCAGTGAAAAACTGTTTTTT.

This clonotype was counted at least ten times. The chain joins TRBV10-1 to TRBJ1-1; D gene ambiguous. Germline values: CDR1 WNHNN, CDR2 SYGVQD (reference sequence). The length of the CDR3 is 13 residues. The V and J ends lost 4 bases and 5 bases respectively, with 11 bases between them. CDR3 residues: CASSAARGTEAFF. In DNA form, the CDR3 reads TGCGCCAGCAGTGCCGCCAGAGGGACTGAAGCTTTCTTT.

The chain combines TRBV5-6 with TRBJ2-2; D possibly corresponds to TRBD1 (5 bases). CDR1 and CDR2 from the germline V gene are SGHDT and YYEEEE. Trimming removed 7 bases from V and 8 bases from J, with 12 bases in between. The CDR3 totals 12 residues. The CDR3 protein is CASRKNRGELFF. CDR3 DNA sequence: TGTGCCAGCCGCAAGAACAGGGGGGAGCTGTTTTTT.

Comments on this clonotype: Germline and junction disagree at one end, which may indicate a read error. CDR3 nucleotides: TGTGCCAGCAATCAGGACACCGGCTACGAACAGTACTTC. Protein sequence: CASNQDTGYEQYF. This sequence joins TRBV6-5 and TRBJ2-7; tentatively, D is TRBD1 (5 bases). CDR3 size: 13 residues. The germline V gene encodes CDR1 MNHEY and CDR2 SVGAGI.

On this clonotype: At one boundary the junction diverges from the germline segment, which might be a read error. CDR3 sequence: CASLKSGTGSDTQNF. The CDR3, as DNA: TGTGCCAGCCTAAAGAGCGGGACGGGCTCAGATACGCAGAATTTT. The chain employs TRBV28 and TRBJ2-3; 7 bases align to TRBD2. This CDR3 has 15 residues. CDR1 and CDR2 (germline): MDHEN, SYDVKM.

Regarding this clonotype: A single base separates this from a much larger clone, so it may be a read error. The CDR3 is CASRRGVRTEALF. The CDR3 nucleotides are TGTGCCAGCAGGAGGGGGGTAAGGACTGAAGCTCTCTTT. This chain connects TRBV6-5 to TRBJ1-1; D might be TRBD1 (6 bases). The CDR3 sequence is 13 residues long. Germline values: CDR1 MNHEY, CDR2 SVGAGI.

This clonotype was seen repeatedly, ten times or more. V gene TRBV7-8 combines with J gene TRBJ2-5, with D possibly matching TRBD1 (5 bases). Trimming pared 1 base from V and 2 bases from J, leaving 11 bases between. The CDR3 sequence is 15 residues long. Germline values: CDR1 SGHVS, CDR2 FQNEAQ. The chain's CDR3 is CASSLVQGWQETQYF. The CDR3 DNA reads as TGTGCCAGCAGCTTAGTGCAGGGTTGGCAAGAGACCCAGTACTTC.

A note on this clonotype: This is likely a read error, given that the CDR3 carries no conserved phenylalanine or tryptophan at its end. V is TRBV11-2 and J is TRBJ1-2; perhaps TRBD1 as D (5 bases). Deletions cut 5 bases from V and 5 bases from J, with 12 bases between. Germline V gene data show CDR1 as SGHAT and CDR2 as FQNNGV. This CDR3 has 13 residues. The CDR3 sequence: CASSQPWGYGYTL. CDR3 DNA: TGTGCCAGCAGCCAGCCTTGGGGGTATGGCTACACCCTC.

On this clonotype itself: The junction differs from germline at one of its ends, possibly a read error. The chain is built from TRBV24-1 and TRBJ2-1; TRBD2 agrees at 9 bases. CDR1 is KGHDR, CDR2 SFDVKD, per germline. This CDR3 region has 17 residues. For the CDR3, the DNA is TGTGCCACCAGTGCCTTAACGGCTAGCGGGACTTACAATGAACAGTTCTTC. Translated, it gives CATSALTASGTYNEQFF.

Concerning this clonotype itself: A much larger clone differs from this one at a single base, so this may be a read error. The J gene is TRBJ2-1, the V gene TRBV7-8; TRBD1 aligns across 8 bases. The CDR3 covers 13 residues. Germline loops: CDR1 SGHVS, CDR2 FQNEAQ. CDR3 coding DNA: TGTACCAGCAGCACCCGGACAGGGTTACTTCAGTTCTTC. Encoded protein: CTSSTRTGLLQFF.

This clonotype has a count of ten or more. This sequence joins TRBV14 and TRBJ2-3; D not certain. V lost 0 bases and J lost 2, with 15 bases in between. This CDR3 has 17 amino acids. Germline-derived CDR1 and CDR2 are SGHDN and FVKESK. The DNA for the CDR3 is TGTGCCAGCAGCCAAGAAAACCCCGCCTTATTCACAGATACGCAGTATTTT. It specifies CASSQENPALFTDTQYF.

This chain links TRBV28 with TRBJ2-1, with D tentatively TRBD1 (5 bases). The CDR3 contains 14 residues. V was clipped by 7 bases and J by 4 bases, with 14 bases between them. Per germline, CDR1 MDHEN and CDR2 SYDVKM. The CDR3 region is CASTLLGEYNEQFF. The CDR3 nucleotides read TGTGCCAGCACCCTTTTAGGGGAATACAATGAGCAGTTCTTC.